These T cell receptor beta chains were read from a single sample in a study of blood T cell repertoires in COVID-19. The assay was immunoSEQ multiplex PCR, and TCRdb's table has in-frame clones only and misses some. The table has about 140,000 clones, around 84% seen once. The sequenced material came from peripheral blood. The receptors derive from a woman aged 50 to 65 with acute or convalescent COVID-19. The CDR3 runs from the conserved cysteine through the conserved F or W. The D gene is left open where the match is weak. Clone size appears in some rows only: once, few, many, or a class for an expanded clone.

DNA | CDR3 | D | size | J | V
TGTGCCAGCAGCTTCCCAACTAGCGGGGCCGAGCAGTACTTC | CASSFPTSGAEQYF | TRBD2 | - | TRBJ2-7 | TRBV7-9
TGCAGTGCTCGTGACAGTTACTCCTACGAGCAGTACTTC | CSARDSYSYEQYF | - | - | TRBJ2-7 | TRBV20-1
TGCAGCGTTGTGGACAGTGAGAGTGAAAAACTGTTTTTT | CSVVDSESEKLFF | - | - | TRBJ1-4 | TRBV29-1
TGCGCCAGCAGCTGGACAGGGAATAGCAATCAGCCCCAGCATTTT | CASSWTGNSNQPQHF | TRBD1 | - | TRBJ1-5 | TRBV5-1
TGTGCCAGCTCGCTTGGGACAGACCTCAATCAGCCCCAGCATTTT | CASSLGTDLNQPQHF | TRBD1 | once | TRBJ1-5 | TRBV18
TGTGCCAGCTCACTTGCGGTCTGGACAGGGAATAATTCACCCCTCCACTTT | CASSLAVWTGNNSPLHF | TRBD1 | - | TRBJ1-6 | TRBV18
TGTGCCAGCAGCCCCCAGTTTCAAGCCTACGAGCAGTACTTC | CASSPQFQAYEQYF | - | - | TRBJ2-7 | TRBV4-2
TGTGCCAGTAGTATATGGTCTGACAGGGCCGCTTTCTTT | CASSIWSDRAAFF | TRBD1 | - | TRBJ1-1 | TRBV19
TGTGCCAGTAGTATAATTACAGACCTAGCCAAAAACATTCAGTACTTC | CASSIITDLAKNIQYF | - | - | TRBJ2-4 | TRBV19
TGTGCCAGCAGCGCGGGATGGACCGAGCAGTACTTC | CASSAGWTEQYF | - | - | TRBJ2-7 | TRBV7-2
TGTGCCAGCATCGACGGACTAGCGGGGGGCGCCCCCCCGGAGACCCAGTACTTC | CASIDGLAGGAPPETQYF | TRBD2 | many | TRBJ2-5 | TRBV2
TGTGCCAGCAGCTTGGTTCGGGGCACTGAAGCTTTCTTT | CASSLVRGTEAFF | - | - | TRBJ1-1 | TRBV11-2
TGCGCCAGCAGTGAGCCGGTAACTTACGAGCAGTACTTC | CASSEPVTYEQYF | - | once | TRBJ2-7 | TRBV10-2
TGTGCCAGCAGCCAAGCAGTTGGCGGGGGGCTAGCCATTGGTGAGCAGTTCTTC | CASSQAVGGGLAIGEQFF | TRBD2 | - | TRBJ2-1 | TRBV3-1/TRBV3-2
TGTGCCAGCAGCTCCCCTAGCGACTTTGGTGGCTACACCTTC | CASSSPSDFGGYTF | - | - | TRBJ1-2 | TRBV7-9
TGTGCCAGCTCACCATTTCCCGGACAGAGCTCCTACGAGCAGTACTTC | CASSPFPGQSSYEQYF | - | few | TRBJ2-7 | TRBV18
TGTGCCAGCTCACCCCAAATCGCAGGGGGAGTCCTCTCTGGGGCCAACGTCCTGACTTTC | CASSPQIAGGVLSGANVLTF | TRBD1 | - | TRBJ2-6 | TRBV18
TGTGCCAGCACCCCGTCGGGTCTGGATGGCTACACCTTC | CASTPSGLDGYTF | - | - | TRBJ1-2 | TRBV11-2
TGTGCCTGGAGTGTCCAGGGTGGTCAGCCCCAGCATTTT | CAWSVQGGQPQHF | - | few | TRBJ1-5 | TRBV30
TGTGCCAGCAGTTTAAGCCAGTCAGGCAGCTCCATTAGCTCCTACGAGCAGTACTTC | CASSLSQSGSSISSYEQYF | - | - | TRBJ2-7 | TRBV28
TGTGCCAGCAGCGTAGCGGGGGCCTTCACAGATACGCAGTATTTT | CASSVAGAFTDTQYF | TRBD2 | - | TRBJ2-3 | TRBV7-2
TGTGCCAGCAGCTTAGCCGGACAGGGGGCAGGTAACGCTGAAGCTTTCTTT | CASSLAGQGAGNAEAFF | TRBD1 | - | TRBJ1-1 | TRBV7-9
TGCGCCAGCAGCCGCAGCGGGGTTAGCAATCAGCCCCAGCATTTT | CASSRSGVSNQPQHF | - | - | TRBJ1-5 | TRBV5-1
TGTGTCAGCAGCTTAATCCCAGTCGTGAATTCACCCCTCCACTTT | CVSSLIPVVNSPLHF | - | - | TRBJ1-6 | TRBV11-1
TGCAGTGCTAGTGAGCGGCAGACTAACTATGGCTACACCTTC | CSASERQTNYGYTF | - | - | TRBJ1-2 | TRBV20-1
TGCGCCAGCAGCCAAGGTCGGGCAGGGTGGGAGACCCAGTACTTC | CASSQGRAGWETQYF | - | - | TRBJ2-5 | TRBV4-3
TGCGCCAGCAGCGGAACACTAGCGGGGGTACCCTACAATGAGCAGTTCTTC | CASSGTLAGVPYNEQFF | TRBD2 | - | TRBJ2-1 | TRBV5-1
TGCGCCAGCAGTCAACAGGGAGGGTATGGCAATGAGCAGTTCTTC | CASSQQGGYGNEQFF | - | - | TRBJ2-1 | TRBV5-1
TGCGCCAGCAGCGCCCCACTAGGTCGGCGAGGCACCGGGGAGCTGTTTTTT | CASSAPLGRRGTGELFF | - | - | TRBJ2-2 | TRBV4-3
TGTGCCAGCAGTTTATCAGCGGCGAACATAGAAGAGACCCAGTACTTC | CASSLSAANIEETQYF | - | - | TRBJ2-5 | TRBV27
TGTGCCAGCAGTTACTCAGGGGGTGAGGGGTATGGCTACACCTTC | CASSYSGGEGYGYTF | - | - | TRBJ1-2 | TRBV6-5
TGTGCCAGCAGTTCCGGGACAGGGTCCTACGAGCAGTACTTC | CASSSGTGSYEQYF | TRBD1 | - | TRBJ2-7 | TRBV6-5
TGTGCCAGCAGTTACTCTCCAGAGGCTAGGAAGCAGTACTTC | CASSYSPEARKQYF | - | - | TRBJ2-7 | TRBV6-2/TRBV6-3
TGTGCCACCAGTGCAGGGGGTCGGGCAGATACGCAGTATTTT | CATSAGGRADTQYF | TRBD1 | few | TRBJ2-3 | TRBV24-1
TGTGCCAGCAGTCTCCGGACAGGGCTGGATGAAAAACTGTTTTTT | CASSLRTGLDEKLFF | TRBD1 | - | TRBJ1-4 | TRBV25-1
TGTGCCAGCTACAGCTTGGGAGCGGGGGGCCAAGAGACCCAGTACTTC | CASYSLGAGGQETQYF | TRBD2 | few | TRBJ2-5 | TRBV7-2
TGTGCCAGTAGTTTACGGAACTATGGCTACACCTTC | CASSLRNYGYTF | - | - | TRBJ1-2 | TRBV19
TGTGCCAGCAGCTTAGGCGGGTTTTTGGAGACCCAGTACTTC | CASSLGGFLETQYF | - | - | TRBJ2-5 | TRBV13
TGTGCCAGCAGTGACCCCAGCGGGGGTTCAGATGGCTACACCTTC | CASSDPSGGSDGYTF | - | - | TRBJ1-2 | TRBV6-1
TGTGCCAGCAGCTTACTCGAGGGCAGCAACAATCAGCCCCAGCATTTT | CASSLLEGSNNQPQHF | - | - | TRBJ1-5 | TRBV7-2
TGTGCCAGCAGTGATATCGGGACAGGGTCTCGAGAAAAACTGTTTTTT | CASSDIGTGSREKLFF | TRBD1 | - | TRBJ1-4 | TRBV6-1
TGCGCCAGCAGCCAAGAACCCGGACTATTGGGAGCTTTCTTT | CASSQEPGLLGAFF | - | - | TRBJ1-1 | TRBV4-3
TGCAGCGTAGCTACAGATACGTACGGAAACACCATATATTTT | CSVATDTYGNTIYF | - | - | TRBJ1-3 | TRBV29-1
TGTGCCAGCAGCCAGGAGTTCCGCTACACCTTC | CASSQEFRYTF | - | - | TRBJ1-2 | TRBV3-1/TRBV3-2
TGTGCCAGCTCACAATCGGAGGGGACCACTGAAGCTTTCTTT | CASSQSEGTTEAFF | - | - | TRBJ1-1 | TRBV18
TGCGCCAGCAGCTTGTCGGGGGTGGGCAATGAGCAGTTCTTC | CASSLSGVGNEQFF | - | - | TRBJ2-1 | TRBV5-1
TGTGCCAGCAGTTACTCGGTCCATTGGAGCCATGAAGCTTTCTTT | CASSYSVHWSHEAFF | - | - | TRBJ1-1 | TRBV6-5
TGTGCCAGCCAACCCACCGACGGAGTTTCACCCCTCCACTTT | CASQPTDGVSPLHF | - | - | TRBJ1-6 | TRBV6-5
TGTGCCAGCAGCCAAGCCTCCGGGGAGCTGTTTTTT | CASSQASGELFF | - | once | TRBJ2-2 | TRBV3-1/TRBV3-2
TGTGCCACCAGAGGAGCGGGGGGGCTTGAGCAGTTCTTC | CATRGAGGLEQFF | TRBD2 | - | TRBJ2-1 | TRBV24-1
TGCAGCGGTGGACAGGGTTTGCTCTCTGAAGCTTTCTTT | CSGGQGLLSEAFF | TRBD1 | - | TRBJ1-1 | TRBV29-1
TGCGCCAGCAGCCAAGAACCGACAGGCCGTACGAACTATGGCTACACCTTC | CASSQEPTGRTNYGYTF | - | - | TRBJ1-2 | TRBV4-3
TGTGCCAGCAGCCCAGCCCTCTTCGTCGGGACAGGTCAAAAGTCACCCCTCCACTTT | CASSPALFVGTGQKSPLHF | TRBD1 | - | TRBJ1-6 | TRBV7-2
TGTGCCAGCCAACAGGGGAACTATGGCTACACCTTC | CASQQGNYGYTF | TRBD1 | once | TRBJ1-2 | TRBV9